The clone carrying this T cell receptor beta chain came up once. This specimen belongs to a study of CD8 T cells in Susac syndrome. Study information: When their blood was taken, patients with Susac syndrome were therapy-naive, taking corticosteroids, or taking intravenous immunoglobulin alone.

CDR1 is SGHRS and CDR2 is YFSETQ in the germline V gene. V lost 0 bases, J lost 4 bases, and 14 bases lay in between. The CDR3 contains 16 residues. Sequencing of TCR beta, carried out with a high-throughput approach, was applied to CD8+ and CD4+ T cells from the blood. RNA, at roughly 0.45 to 1 ug, was reverse transcribed with random hexamers. With immunoSEQ multiplex PCR, TCR beta CDR3 was amplified across 54 Vbeta and 13 Jbeta. In TCRdb, the immunoSEQ multiplex PCR reads were re-called with MiXCR into one record per CDR3 protein. Of around 80,000 distinct CDR3 sequences in the sample, approximately 96% were seen once.

Sequencing used CD8+ T cells from PBMCs. This TCR was sampled from a human donor with Susac syndrome. The chain is built from TRBV5-1 and TRBJ1-3; no reliable D call. The CDR3 sequence: CASSLGEGKYGNTIYF. The DNA for the CDR3 is TGCGCCAGCAGCTTGGGTGAGGGAAAGTACGGAAACACCATATATTTT.